There are a few counts of the clone carrying this T cell receptor (beta chain). Its antigen remains unknown. The sample comes from a study of T cells in Graves' hyperthyroidism and ophthalmopathy. Amplified TCR beta CDR3 regions derived from RNA transcripts. TCR CDR3 regions were first amplified by RT-PCR with HTBI primers. TCRdb re-called the multiplex PCR reads with MiXCR, one entry per CDR3 protein. The table has over 500,000 distinct CDR3 sequences, approximately 17% seen once. Uncontrolled infection, other autoimmune disease, pregnancy or lactation led to exclusion. General observations from the study: Blood also showed most of the thyroid clonotypes that were expanded above 0.001.

Germline V gives CDR1 MDHEN, CDR2 SYDVKM. CDR3 size: 17 residues. The V gene lost 3 bases and the J gene lost 0 bases, with 12 bases spanning the gap. The rearrangement links TRBV28 to TRBJ1-6; tentative D call: TRBD1 (6 bases). Sequencing input: blood. This TCR was recovered from a woman aged 18 to 35 with Graves' ophthalmopathy. The CDR3: CASSFQTGSSYNSPLHF. In DNA form, the CDR3 reads TGTGCCAGCAGTTTCCAGACAGGCAGCTCCTATAATTCACCCCTCCACTTT.